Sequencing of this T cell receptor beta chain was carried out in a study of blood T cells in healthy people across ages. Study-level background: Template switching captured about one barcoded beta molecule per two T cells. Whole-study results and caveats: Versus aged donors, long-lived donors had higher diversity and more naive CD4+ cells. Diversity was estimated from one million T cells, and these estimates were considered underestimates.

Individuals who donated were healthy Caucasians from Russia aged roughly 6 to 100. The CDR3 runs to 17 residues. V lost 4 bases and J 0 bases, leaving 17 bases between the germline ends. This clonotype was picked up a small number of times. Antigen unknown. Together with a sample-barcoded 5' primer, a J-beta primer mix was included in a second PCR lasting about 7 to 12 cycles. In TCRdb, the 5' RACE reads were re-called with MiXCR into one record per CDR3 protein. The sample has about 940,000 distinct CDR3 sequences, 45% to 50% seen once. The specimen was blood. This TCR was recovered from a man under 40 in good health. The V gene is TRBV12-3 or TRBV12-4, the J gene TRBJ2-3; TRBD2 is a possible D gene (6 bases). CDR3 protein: CASSSGLVRTSTDTQYF. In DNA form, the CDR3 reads TGTGCCAGCAGTTCGGGACTTGTTAGAACTAGCACAGATACGCAGTATTTT.